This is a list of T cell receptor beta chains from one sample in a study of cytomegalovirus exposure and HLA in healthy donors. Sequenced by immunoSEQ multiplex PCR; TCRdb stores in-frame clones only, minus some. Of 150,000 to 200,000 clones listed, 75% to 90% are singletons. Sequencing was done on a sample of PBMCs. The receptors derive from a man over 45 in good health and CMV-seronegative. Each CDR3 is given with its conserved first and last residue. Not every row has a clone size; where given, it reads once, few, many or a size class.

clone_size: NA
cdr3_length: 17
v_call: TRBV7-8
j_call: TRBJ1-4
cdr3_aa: CASSATTGGATNEKLFF

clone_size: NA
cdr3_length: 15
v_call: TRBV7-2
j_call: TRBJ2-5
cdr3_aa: CASSLSIRGYETQYF

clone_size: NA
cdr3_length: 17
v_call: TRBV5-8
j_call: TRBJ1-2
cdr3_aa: CASSYPGQGSPTKGYTF

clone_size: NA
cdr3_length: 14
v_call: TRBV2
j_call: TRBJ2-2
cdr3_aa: CASSEGLDVGELFF

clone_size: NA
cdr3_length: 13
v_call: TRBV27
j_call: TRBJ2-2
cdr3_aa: CASSLLDTGELFF

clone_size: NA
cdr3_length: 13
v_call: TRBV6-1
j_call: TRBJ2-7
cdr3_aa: CASRRDSTYEQYF

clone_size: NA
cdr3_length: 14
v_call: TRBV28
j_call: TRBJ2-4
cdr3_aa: CASSLFGRGNIQYF

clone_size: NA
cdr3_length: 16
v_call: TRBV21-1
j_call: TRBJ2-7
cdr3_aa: CASPIVWDRGILEQYF

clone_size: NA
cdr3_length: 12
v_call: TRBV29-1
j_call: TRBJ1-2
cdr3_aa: CSAPGQDYGYTF

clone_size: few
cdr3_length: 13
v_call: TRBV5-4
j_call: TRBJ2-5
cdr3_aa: CATSAGRKETQYF

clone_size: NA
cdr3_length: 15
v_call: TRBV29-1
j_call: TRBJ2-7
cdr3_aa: CSVVGLAGGFDEQYF

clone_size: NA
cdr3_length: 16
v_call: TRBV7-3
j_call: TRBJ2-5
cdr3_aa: CASSLYPGRPQETQYF

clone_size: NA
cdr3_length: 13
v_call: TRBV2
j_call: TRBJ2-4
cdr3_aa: CASRGQGYNIQYF

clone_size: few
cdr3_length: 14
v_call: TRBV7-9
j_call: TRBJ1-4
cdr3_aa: CASSLGTVNEKLFF

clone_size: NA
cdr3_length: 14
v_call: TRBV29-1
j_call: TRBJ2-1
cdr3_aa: CSVVGTANYNEQFF

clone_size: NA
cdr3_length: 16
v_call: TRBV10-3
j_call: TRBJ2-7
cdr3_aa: CAISAALAGVTYEQYF

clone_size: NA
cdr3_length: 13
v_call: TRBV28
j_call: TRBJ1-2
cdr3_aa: CASSFADRETYTF

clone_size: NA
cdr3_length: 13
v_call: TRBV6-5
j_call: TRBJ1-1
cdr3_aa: CASSRDATGNAFF

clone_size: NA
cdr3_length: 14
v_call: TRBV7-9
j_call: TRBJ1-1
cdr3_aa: CASSLIQGNTEAFF

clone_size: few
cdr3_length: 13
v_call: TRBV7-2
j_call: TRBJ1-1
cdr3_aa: CASSSLDSYEAFF

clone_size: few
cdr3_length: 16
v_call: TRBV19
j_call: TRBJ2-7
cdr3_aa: CASRNLAAGGSYEQYF

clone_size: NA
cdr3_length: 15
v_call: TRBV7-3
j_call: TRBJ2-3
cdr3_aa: CASSLKLAGEDTQYF

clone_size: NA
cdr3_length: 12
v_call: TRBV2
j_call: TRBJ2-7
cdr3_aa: CASRDRGNEQYF

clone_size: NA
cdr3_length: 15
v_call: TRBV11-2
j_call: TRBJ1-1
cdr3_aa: CASSLETGRITEAFF